Shown below are 26 T cell receptor beta chains from a single sample sequenced in a study of shared clonotypes between healthy human individuals (dated by TCRdb to about 2020). The receptor library was made with the immunoSEQ multiplex PCR assay. Sourced from immuneACCESS, this table was stored by TCRdb with only in-frame sequences that have V and J called. A share of the clones is absent; for the studies checked, an unresolved V gene accounts for under half, and the remainder has no known explanation. This sample holds a few million clones; roughly nine tenths were observed only once. Jointly, the top ten make up around 0.14% of the sample. The sample comprised naive CD4+ T cells sorted from blood. In the paper's terms, the cell subset or site label means: CD45RA+ positively selected. These receptors all come from a man between 18 and 29 years old in good health.

V is TRBV5-4 and J is TRBJ1-1; D ambiguous. Germline CDR1 is SGHNT and CDR2 is YYREEE (reference sequence). V gave up 1 base and J gave up 1 base, with 8 bases separating them. This CDR3 has 14 amino acids. CDR3 coding DNA: TGTGCCAGCAGCTTGCTATATTCGAACACTGAAGCTTTCTTT. Protein product: CASSLLYSNTEAFF.

This chain connects TRBV28 to TRBJ1-1; D unresolved. The CDR3 is 14 residues long. With 3 bases removed from V and 1 base from J, the gap between germline ends came to 9 bases. Germline V gene sequence: CDR1 MDHEN, CDR2 SYDVKM. CDR3 sequence reads: CASSLWTENTEAFF. The CDR3 bases are TGTGCCAGCAGTTTGTGGACGGAGAACACTGAAGCTTTCTTT.

This clone was recorded once. The junction and the germline gene differ at one end; a read error may be behind it. V usage is TRBV6-1 and J usage is TRBJ1-3; D not certain. Germline CDR1 is MNHNS and CDR2 is SASEGT. The CDR3 covers 15 residues. The CDR3 loop is CASSKAQSSGNTIYF. CDR3 DNA sequence: TGTGCCAGCAGTAAAGCACAGAGCTCTGGAAACACCATATATTTT.

The V call is TRBV27, the J call TRBJ2-3; D perhaps matches TRBD2 (7 bases). Germline V gene sequence: CDR1 MNHEY, CDR2 SMNVEV (reference sequence). The CDR3 sequence is 18 residues long. The V gene lost 3 bases and the J gene lost 2 bases, with 21 bases spanning the gap. CDR3 nucleotide sequence: TGTGCCAGCAGTTTCTACCCCCCGGGGCGGGGGCCCACAGATACGCAGTATTTT. This codes for CASSFYPPGRGPTDTQYF.

Comment on this clone: Other DNA sequences in this sample translate to the same CDR3. The genes are TRBV9 and TRBJ2-2; D gene ambiguous. Looked up from germline, CDR1 is SGDLS and CDR2 is YYNGEE. This CDR3 comprises 12 residues. V lost 1 base and J 8 bases, leaving 6 bases between the germline ends. The CDR3 bases are TGTGCCAGCAGCGTACCTCCGGGGGAGCTGTTTTTT. Translated: CASSVPPGELFF.

This sequence joins TRBV2 and TRBJ1-3; unclear D gene. CDR3 size: 15 residues. V dropped 3 bases and J dropped 2 bases, with 11 bases sitting between them. Germline CDR1 is SNHLY and CDR2 is FYNNEI. For the CDR3, the DNA is TGTGCCAGCAGTGACGGTGTTAGGACTGGAAACACCATATATTTT. This gives the protein CASSDGVRTGNTIYF.

The table lists this clone with a count of one. This CDR3 is CASRAPGASEQYF. The CDR3 nucleotides read TGTGCCAGCAGAGCACCAGGGGCTAGCGAGCAGTACTTC. This chain links TRBV7-9 with TRBJ2-7, with a tentative D call TRBD1 (6 bases). CDR1 is SEHNR, CDR2 FQNEAQ, per germline (reference sequence). The ends were cut back, 6 bases at V and 6 bases at J, with 15 bases in the middle. The CDR3 contains 13 residues.

The rearrangement joins TRBV5-1 to TRBJ2-3; D remains unclear. CDR3 size: 16 residues. Germline lookup yields CDR1 SGHRS and CDR2 YFSETQ. V was clipped by 4 bases and J by 0 bases, with 15 bases between them. The CDR3 bases are TGCGCCAGCAGCCCAGGCTGGGTCTCTAGCACAGATACGCAGTATTTT. Translated: CASSPGWVSSTDTQYF.

The V gene is TRBV6-5, the J gene TRBJ2-7, with 9 bases aligning to TRBD2. Germline V gene data show CDR1 as MNHEY and CDR2 as SVGAGI. With 3 bases clipped from V and 2 bases from J, the junction kept 5 bases outside the gene matches. The CDR3 sequence is 15 residues long. The chain's CDR3 is CASSYRAGGTYEQYF. As DNA, the CDR3 is TGTGCCAGCAGTTATAGGGCGGGAGGGACCTACGAGCAGTACTTC.

V and J are TRBV4-1 and TRBJ1-4; D gene uncertain. The germline gives CDR1 MGHRA, CDR2 YSYEKL. There are 16 residues in the CDR3. V gave up 0 bases and J gave up 3 bases, with 11 bases separating them. CDR3 residues: CASSQETRGANEKLFF. CDR3 bases: TGCGCCAGCAGCCAAGAAACGAGAGGAGCTAATGAAAAACTGTTTTTT.

The chain combines TRBV19 with TRBJ2-3, with D possibly TRBD1 on 6 matching bases. Germline V gives CDR1 LNHDA, CDR2 SQIVND (reference sequence). Trimming removed 6 bases at V and 6 bases at J, with 19 bases between. The CDR3 loop spans 15 amino acids. CDR3 residues: CASSPWVSDRDTQYF. The CDR3 DNA follows: TGTGCCAGTAGCCCCTGGGTTTCAGACAGGGATACGCAGTATTTT.

The chain's CDR3 is CASSFIGELFF. The CDR3 bases are TGTGCCAGCAGCTTTATCGGGGAGCTGTTTTTT. This chain connects TRBV5-4 to TRBJ2-2; D unclear. V shed 2 bases and J shed 7 bases, with 3 bases lying between them. The CDR3 contains 11 residues. CDR1 is SGHNT, CDR2 YYREEE, per germline (reference sequence).

The J gene is TRBJ1-2, the V gene TRBV7-2, with TRBD1 identical over 8 bases. There are 14 residues in the CDR3. Germline CDR1 SGHTA, CDR2 FQGNSA. V shed 3 bases and J 8 bases; nucleotides not matched to a gene: 8. DNA of the CDR3: TGTGCCAGCAGCTTCAGGGGGCCTTTTGGAGGCTACACCTTC. Translating gives CASSFRGPFGGYTF.

J is TRBJ2-2 and V is TRBV6-4; 8 bases line up with TRBD2. This CDR3 is built from 15 residues. V shed 5 bases and J 1 base; nucleotides not matched to a gene: 3. Germline values: CDR1 MRHNA, CDR2 SNTAGT. In DNA, the CDR3 is TGTGCCAGCAGTCCGGGACTAGGGAACACCGGGGAGCTGTTTTTT. This translates into CASSPGLGNTGELFF.

V gene TRBV10-1 combines with J gene TRBJ1-2, with D unresolved. Germline CDR1 WNHNN, CDR2 SYGVQD (reference sequence). Between the trimmed V and J ends, which lost 10 bases and 4 bases, there was a span of 10 bases. This CDR3 comprises 11 residues. The CDR3 DNA reads TGCGCCACGCGAAAGACCTATGGCTACACCTTC. It codes for CATRKTYGYTF.

This sequence joins TRBV18 and TRBJ1-2; D perhaps matches TRBD1 (5 bases). The germline V and J ends were trimmed by 2 bases and 7 bases, with 11 bases remaining between them. CDR3 size: 13 residues. Germline V gene data show CDR1 as KGHSH and CDR2 as LQKENI. As DNA, the CDR3 is TGTGCCAGCTCACCAGGGGGGGTGCCTGGCTACACCTTC. This codes for CASSPGGVPGYTF. The variable domain in full, with the rest retrieved from reference TRBV18 and TRBJ1-2, is NAGVMQNPRHLVRRRGQEARLRCSPMKGHSHVYWYRQLPEEGLKFMVYLQKENIIDESGMPKERFSAEFPKEGPSILRIQQVVRGDSAAYFCASSPGGVPGYTFGSGTRLTVV.

The V gene is TRBV28, the J gene TRBJ1-4; 9 nucleotides agree with TRBD1. Trimming removed 5 bases from V and 4 bases from J; junction bases left unmatched: 8. The CDR3 loop spans 16 amino acids. Germline assignment: CDR1 MDHEN and CDR2 SYDVKM. The chain's CDR3 is CASSGTGWDHNEKLFF. The CDR3, as DNA: TGTGCCAGCAGTGGGACAGGGTGGGACCATAATGAAAAACTGTTTTTT.

The chain's CDR3 is CATSNGVNTGELFF. The CDR3, as DNA: TGTGCCACCAGCAACGGTGTTAACACCGGGGAGCTGTTTTTT. The gene calls are TRBV15 and TRBJ2-2; no reliable D call. The CDR3 spans 14 residues. The V gene lost 4 bases and the J gene lost 2 bases, with 8 bases spanning the gap. Germline values: CDR1 LNHNV, CDR2 YYDKDF (reference sequence). Filled out from reference TRBV15 and TRBJ2-2, the complete variable domain reads DAMVIQNPRYQVTQFGKPVTLSCSQTLNHNVMYWYQQKSSQAPKLLFHYYDKDFNNEADTPDNFQSRRPNTSFCFLDIRSPGLGDTAMYLCATSNGVNTGELFFGEGSRLTVL.

Concerning this clone: The sample holds other DNA sequences that translate to the same CDR3. The chain combines TRBV18 with TRBJ1-4; D is unresolved. Per germline, CDR1 KGHSH and CDR2 LQKENI. V was pared by 2 bases and J by 0 bases, with 4 bases between. The CDR3 loop spans 14 amino acids. The DNA for the CDR3 is TGTGCCAGCTCACCAGTGTCAACTAATGAAAAACTGTTTTTT. Translating it yields CASSPVSTNEKLFF.

J is TRBJ1-2 and V is TRBV7-2; D unclear. From germline, CDR1 is SGHTA and CDR2 FQGNSA. The ends were cut back, 4 bases at V and 5 bases at J, with 11 bases in the middle. The CDR3 runs 13 residues. The CDR3, as DNA: TGTGCCAGCAGCTGGGGTGAAGCTTATGGCTACACCTTC. Translating it yields CASSWGEAYGYTF.

The chain recombines TRBV18 with TRBJ2-3; D might be TRBD2 (6 bases). Germline-derived CDR1 and CDR2 are KGHSH and LQKENI. The CDR3 runs 16 residues. Trimming stripped 1 base from V and 0 bases from J, with 11 bases between. The CDR3: CASSPQVGTSTDTQYF. The CDR3 DNA sequence: TGTGCCAGCTCACCACAAGTGGGGACTAGCACAGATACGCAGTATTTT.

The chain has TRBV30 and TRBJ2-3, with D hard to call. CDR3 length: 14 amino acids. V shed 5 bases and J shed 3 bases, with 15 bases lying between them. Germline V gives CDR1 GTSNPN, CDR2 SVGIG (reference sequence). This chain's CDR3 is CAWGNGQATDTQYF. CDR3 sequence (DNA): TGTGCCTGGGGGAACGGGCAAGCAACAGATACGCAGTATTTT.

The V and J genes are TRBV2 and TRBJ2-7; D may be TRBD2 (6 bases). Trimming shortened V by 9 bases and J by 6 bases, and 15 bases separated the two germline ends. CDR3 size: 12 residues. CDR1 is SNHLY and CDR2 is FYNNEI in the germline V gene. CDR3 sequence reads: CASAGQKGEQYF. DNA of the CDR3: TGTGCCAGTGCGGGGCAGAAGGGCGAGCAGTACTTC.

Comments on this clone: The junction shows a germline mismatch at one end, possibly a read error. The J gene is TRBJ2-5, the V gene TRBV29-1; weak D call: TRBD2 (6 bases). CDR1 SQVTM and CDR2 ANQGSEA come from the germline V gene. The CDR3 runs 13 residues. CDR3 sequence (DNA): TGTCTGACTCAGGTGGCGGGACAAGAGACCCAGTACTTC. This translates into CLTQVAGQETQYF.

J is TRBJ2-1 and V is TRBV7-2; D not resolved. V lost 3 bases and J 0 bases, leaving 6 bases between the germline ends. The germline V gene has CDR1 SGHTA and CDR2 FQGNSA. CDR3 length: 14 amino acids. The CDR3 sequence: CASSLGFSYNEQFF. DNA for the CDR3: TGTGCCAGCAGCTTGGGATTCTCCTACAATGAGCAGTTCTTC.

The chain uses TRBV5-1 and TRBJ2-5, with D possibly being TRBD2 (6 bases). Trimming removed 0 bases at V and 4 bases at J, with 10 bases between. CDR3 length: 14 residues. The germline V gene has CDR1 SGHRS and CDR2 YFSETQ. The CDR3 reads CASSLAVGGETQYF. DNA for the CDR3: TGCGCCAGCAGCTTGGCGGTGGGAGGAGAGACCCAGTACTTC.